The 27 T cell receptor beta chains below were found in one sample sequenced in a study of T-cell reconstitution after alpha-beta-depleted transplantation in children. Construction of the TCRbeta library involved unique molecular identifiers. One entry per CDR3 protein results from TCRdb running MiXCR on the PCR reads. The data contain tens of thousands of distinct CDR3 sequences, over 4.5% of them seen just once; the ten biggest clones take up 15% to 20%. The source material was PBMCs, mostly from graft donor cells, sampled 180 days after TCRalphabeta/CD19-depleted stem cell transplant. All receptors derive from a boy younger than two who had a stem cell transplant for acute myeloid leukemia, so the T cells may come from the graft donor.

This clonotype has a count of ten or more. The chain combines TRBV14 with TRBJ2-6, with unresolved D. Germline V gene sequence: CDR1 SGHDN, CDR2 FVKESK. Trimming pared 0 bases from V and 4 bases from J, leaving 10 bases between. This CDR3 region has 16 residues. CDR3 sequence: CASSQDYRIGANVLTF. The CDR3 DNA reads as TGTGCCAGCAGCCAAGATTACAGAATCGGGGCCAACGTCCTGACTTTC.

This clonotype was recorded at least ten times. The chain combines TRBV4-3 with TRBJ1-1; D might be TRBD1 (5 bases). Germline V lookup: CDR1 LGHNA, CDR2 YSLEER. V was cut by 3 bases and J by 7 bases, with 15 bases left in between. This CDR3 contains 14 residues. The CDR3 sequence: CASSHDSGGIEAFF. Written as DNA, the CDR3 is TGCGCCAGCAGCCATGACAGCGGGGGGATTGAAGCTTTCTTT.

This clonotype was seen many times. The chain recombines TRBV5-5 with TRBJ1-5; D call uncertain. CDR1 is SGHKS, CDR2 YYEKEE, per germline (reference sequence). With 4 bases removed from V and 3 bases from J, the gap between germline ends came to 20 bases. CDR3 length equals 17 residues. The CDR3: CASSRRTAFFDNQPQHF. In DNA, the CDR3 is TGTGCCAGCAGCAGACGGACTGCATTTTTTGACAATCAGCCCCAGCATTTT.

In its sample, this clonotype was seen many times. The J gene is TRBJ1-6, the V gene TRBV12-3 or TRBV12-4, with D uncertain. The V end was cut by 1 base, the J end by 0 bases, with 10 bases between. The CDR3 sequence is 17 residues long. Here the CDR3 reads CASSLGGGASYNSPLHF. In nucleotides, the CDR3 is TGTGCCAGCAGTTTAGGGGGAGGAGCCTCCTATAATTCACCCCTCCACTTT.

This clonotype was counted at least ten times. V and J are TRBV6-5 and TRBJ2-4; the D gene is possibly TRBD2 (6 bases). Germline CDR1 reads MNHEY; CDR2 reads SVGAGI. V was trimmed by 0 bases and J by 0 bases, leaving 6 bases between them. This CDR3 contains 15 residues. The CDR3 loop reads CASSYSGLAKNIQYF. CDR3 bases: TGTGCCAGCAGTTACTCGGGACTAGCCAAAAACATTCAGTACTTC.

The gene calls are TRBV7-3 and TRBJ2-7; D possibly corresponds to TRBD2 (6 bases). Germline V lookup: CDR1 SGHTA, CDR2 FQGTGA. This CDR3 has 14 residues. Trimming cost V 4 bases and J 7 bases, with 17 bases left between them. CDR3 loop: CASSSTPGVGEQYF. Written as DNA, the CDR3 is TGTGCCAGCAGCTCAACCCCGGGGGTAGGGGAGCAGTACTTC.

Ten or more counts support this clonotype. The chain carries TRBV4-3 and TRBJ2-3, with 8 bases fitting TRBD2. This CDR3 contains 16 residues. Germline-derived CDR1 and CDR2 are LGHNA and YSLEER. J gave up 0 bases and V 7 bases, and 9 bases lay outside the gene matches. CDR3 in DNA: TGCGCCAGCACCCCAGACCGGGGGGGGAGCACAGATACGCAGTATTTT. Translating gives CASTPDRGGSTDTQYF.

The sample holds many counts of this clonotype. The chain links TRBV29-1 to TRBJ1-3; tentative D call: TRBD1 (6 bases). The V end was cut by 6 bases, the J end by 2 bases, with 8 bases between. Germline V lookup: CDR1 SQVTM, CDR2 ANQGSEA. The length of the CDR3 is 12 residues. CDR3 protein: CSVGTTGNTIYF. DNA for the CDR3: TGCAGCGTCGGGACAACTGGAAACACCATATATTTT.

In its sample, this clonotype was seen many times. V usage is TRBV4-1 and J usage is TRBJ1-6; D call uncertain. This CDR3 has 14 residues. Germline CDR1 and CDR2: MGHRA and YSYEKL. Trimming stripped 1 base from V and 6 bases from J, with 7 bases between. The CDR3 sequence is CASSQGTLNSPLHF. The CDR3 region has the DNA TGCGCCAGCAGCCAAGGGACCCTTAATTCACCCCTCCACTTT.

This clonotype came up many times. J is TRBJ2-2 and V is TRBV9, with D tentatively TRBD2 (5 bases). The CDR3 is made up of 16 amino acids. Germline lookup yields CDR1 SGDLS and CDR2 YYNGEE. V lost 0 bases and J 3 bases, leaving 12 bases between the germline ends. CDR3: CASSVAGSSYTGELFF. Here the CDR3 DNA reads TGTGCCAGCAGCGTAGCGGGGAGTAGTTACACCGGGGAGCTGTTTTTT.

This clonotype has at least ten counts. The CDR3 spells CASSFRGQSGANVLTF. The CDR3 DNA is TGTGCCAGCAGCTTTAGAGGTCAGTCTGGGGCCAACGTCCTGACTTTC. This sequence joins TRBV11-3 and TRBJ2-6; no firm D call. From germline, CDR1 is SGHNT and CDR2 YENEEA. The V and J ends lost 3 bases and 1 base respectively, with 10 bases between them. The CDR3 contains 16 residues.

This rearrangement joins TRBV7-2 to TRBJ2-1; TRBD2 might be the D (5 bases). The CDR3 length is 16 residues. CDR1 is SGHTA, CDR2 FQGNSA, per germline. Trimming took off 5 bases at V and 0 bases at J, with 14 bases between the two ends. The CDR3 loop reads CASSVSGGHSYNEQFF. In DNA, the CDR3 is TGTGCCAGCAGCGTGTCGGGCGGGCACTCCTACAATGAGCAGTTCTTC.

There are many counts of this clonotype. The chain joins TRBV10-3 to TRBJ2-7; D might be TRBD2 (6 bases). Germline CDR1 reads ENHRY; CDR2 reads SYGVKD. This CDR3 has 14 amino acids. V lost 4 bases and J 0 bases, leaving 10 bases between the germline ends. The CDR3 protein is CAISAGTSSYEQYF. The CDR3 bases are TGTGCCATCAGTGCTGGGACTTCCTCCTACGAGCAGTACTTC.

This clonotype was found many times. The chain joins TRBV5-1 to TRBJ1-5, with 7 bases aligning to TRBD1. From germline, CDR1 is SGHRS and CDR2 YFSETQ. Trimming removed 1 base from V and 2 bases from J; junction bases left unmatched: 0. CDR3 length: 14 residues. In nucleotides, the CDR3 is TGCGCCAGCAGCTTGCAGGGGGGCAATCAGCCCCAGCATTTT. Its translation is CASSLQGGNQPQHF.

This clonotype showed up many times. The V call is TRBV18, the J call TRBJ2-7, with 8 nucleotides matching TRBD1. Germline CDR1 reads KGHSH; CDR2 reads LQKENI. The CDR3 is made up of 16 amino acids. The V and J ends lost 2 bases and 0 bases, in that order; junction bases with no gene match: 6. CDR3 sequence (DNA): TGTGCCAGCTCACCAGACAGGGGTTTGAACTCCTACGAGCAGTACTTC. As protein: CASSPDRGLNSYEQYF.

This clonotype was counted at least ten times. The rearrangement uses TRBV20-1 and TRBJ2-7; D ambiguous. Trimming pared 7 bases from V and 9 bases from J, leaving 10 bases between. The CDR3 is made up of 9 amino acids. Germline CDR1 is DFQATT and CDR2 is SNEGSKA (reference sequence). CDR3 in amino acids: CSVNPGQYV. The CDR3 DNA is TGCAGTGTGAATCCCGGGCAGTACGTC.

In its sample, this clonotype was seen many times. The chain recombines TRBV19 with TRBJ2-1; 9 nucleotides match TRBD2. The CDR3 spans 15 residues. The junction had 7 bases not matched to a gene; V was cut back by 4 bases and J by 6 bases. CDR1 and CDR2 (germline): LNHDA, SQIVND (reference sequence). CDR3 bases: TGTGCCAGTAGTACCTCAAGCGGGGGGCCCAATGAGCAGTTCTTC. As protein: CASSTSSGGPNEQFF.

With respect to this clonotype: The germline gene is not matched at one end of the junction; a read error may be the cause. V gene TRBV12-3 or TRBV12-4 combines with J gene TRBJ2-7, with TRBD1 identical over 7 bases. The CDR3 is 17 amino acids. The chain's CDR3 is CTSSLKERGGLLGEQYF. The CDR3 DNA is TGTACCAGCAGTTTAAAGGAGCGAGGGGGCCTCTTGGGGGAGCAGTACTTC.

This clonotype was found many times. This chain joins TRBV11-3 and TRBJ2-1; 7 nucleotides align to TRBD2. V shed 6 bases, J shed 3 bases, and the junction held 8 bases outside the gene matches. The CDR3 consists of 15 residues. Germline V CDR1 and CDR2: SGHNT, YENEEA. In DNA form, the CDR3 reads TGTGCCAGCAGTTCGAGGGGCGGGAGCTACAATGAGCAGTTCTTC. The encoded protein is CASSSRGGSYNEQFF.

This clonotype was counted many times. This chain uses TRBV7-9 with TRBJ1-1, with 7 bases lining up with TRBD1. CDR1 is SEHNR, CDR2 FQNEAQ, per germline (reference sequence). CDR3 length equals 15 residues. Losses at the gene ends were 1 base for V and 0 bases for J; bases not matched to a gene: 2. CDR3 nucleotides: TGTGCCAGCAGCTTAGAGGACAGGATGAACACTGAAGCTTTCTTT. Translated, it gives CASSLEDRMNTEAFF.

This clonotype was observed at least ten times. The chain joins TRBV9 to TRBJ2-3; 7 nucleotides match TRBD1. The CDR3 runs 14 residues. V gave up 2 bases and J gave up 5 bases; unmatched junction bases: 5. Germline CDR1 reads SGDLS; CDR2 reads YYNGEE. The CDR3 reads CASSVDRAGDTQYF. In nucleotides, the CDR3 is TGTGCCAGCAGCGTCGACAGGGCGGGAGATACGCAGTATTTT. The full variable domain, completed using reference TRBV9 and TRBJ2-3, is DSGVTQTPKHLITATGQRVTLRCSPRSGDLSVYWYQQSLDQGLQFLIQYYNGEERAKGNILERFSAQQFPDLHSELNLSSLELGDSALYFCASSVDRAGDTQYFGPGTRLTVL.

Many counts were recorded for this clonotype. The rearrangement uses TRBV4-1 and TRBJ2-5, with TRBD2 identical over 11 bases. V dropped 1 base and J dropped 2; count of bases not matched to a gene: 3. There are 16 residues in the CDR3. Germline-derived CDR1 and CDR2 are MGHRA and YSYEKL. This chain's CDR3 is CASSQVGTSGQETQYF. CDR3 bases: TGCGCCAGCAGCCAAGTTGGGACTAGCGGTCAAGAGACCCAGTACTTC.

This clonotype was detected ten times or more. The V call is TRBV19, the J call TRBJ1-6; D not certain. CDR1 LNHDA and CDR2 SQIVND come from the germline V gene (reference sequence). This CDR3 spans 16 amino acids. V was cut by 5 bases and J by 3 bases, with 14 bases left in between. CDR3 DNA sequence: TGTGCCAGTAGTCTAAGGGATCCGCTCTATAATTCACCCCTCCACTTT. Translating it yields CASSLRDPLYNSPLHF.

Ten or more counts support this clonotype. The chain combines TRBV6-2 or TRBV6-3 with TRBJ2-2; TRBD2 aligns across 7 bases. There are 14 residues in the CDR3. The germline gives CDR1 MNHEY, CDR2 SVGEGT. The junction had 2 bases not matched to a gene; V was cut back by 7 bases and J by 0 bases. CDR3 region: CASTRGANTGELFF. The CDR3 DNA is TGTGCCAGCACCCGGGGGGCGAACACCGGGGAGCTGTTTTTT.

CDR3 in amino acids: CASSPGGVPGTQYF. The CDR3 DNA follows: TGTGCCAGCAGCCCCGGGGGGGTTCCGGGGACCCAGTACTTC. The J gene is TRBJ2-5, the V gene TRBV5-4, with 8 bases lining up with TRBD2. CDR1 and CDR2 from the germline V gene are SGHNT and YYREEE (reference sequence). This CDR3 has 14 residues. J lost 7 bases, V lost 4 bases, and 9 bases had no gene match.

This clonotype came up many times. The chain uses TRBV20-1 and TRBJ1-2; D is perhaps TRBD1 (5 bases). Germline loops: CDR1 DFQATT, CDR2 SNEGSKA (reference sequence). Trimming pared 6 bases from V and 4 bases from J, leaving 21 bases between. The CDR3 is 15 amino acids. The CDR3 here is CSAPRGAAGGYGYTF. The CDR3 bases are TGCAGTGCCCCCCGCGGGGCGGCCGGGGGCTATGGCTACACCTTC.

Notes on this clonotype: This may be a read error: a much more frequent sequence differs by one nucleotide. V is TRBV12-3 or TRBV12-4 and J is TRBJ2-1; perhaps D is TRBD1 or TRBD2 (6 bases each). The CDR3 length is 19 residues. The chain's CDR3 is CASCLVFGGRGSDDNEQFF. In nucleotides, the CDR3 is TGTGCCAGCTGTTTAGTATTCGGGGGCAGGGGTTCCGACGACAATGAGCAGTTCTTC.